The clone carrying this T cell receptor beta chain occurred once. Authors' data handling: Counts of nucleated cells, estimated from reference gene primer amplification, were obtained. Clones were sequenced by immunoSEQ multiplex PCR, and TCRdb holds only the in-frame ones, with some missing. That table is the source of V, J and clone size, and D and trimming were worked out from the DNA. The data contain under 450,000 clones, around nine tenths of them singletons. The record originates from a study of blood T cell repertoires in COVID-19. Study information: The United States, Italy and Spain provided the acute and convalescent COVID-19 samples.

The Seattle patients, enrolled during active infection, were followed longitudinally. Trimming cost V 6 bases and J 5 bases; bases outside gene matches: 5. This CDR3 has 14 residues. Looked up from germline, CDR1 is MNHEY and CDR2 is SVGAGI. The specimen was peripheral blood. The chain links TRBV6-5 to TRBJ2-3; the match to TRBD2 covers 10 bases. The TCR sequence derives from a woman in her sixties with COVID-19, enrolled during active disease. DNA for the CDR3: TGTGCCAGCAGAGCGGGGGGGCCGGGAGATACGCAGTATTTT. Translated, it gives CASRAGGPGDTQYF.